This passage covers 24 T cell receptor beta chains from one sample sequenced in a study of metastatic and nonmetastatic thyroid tumors. Patients were all untreated before their thyroid surgery. Using MiXCR, TCRdb reanalyzed the PCR reads. The sample has about 2,500 clones, approximately 26% seen once. The sample comprised adjacent normal tissue. The receptors were gathered from a male donor with papillary thyroid cancer or a benign thyroid nodule (not recorded which). Some clones in this sample may be carry-over from other donors' samples.

The V gene is TRBV28, the J gene TRBJ1-4; the match to TRBD1 covers 10 bases. The V gene's germline CDR1 is MDHEN and CDR2 SYDVKM. V shed 5 bases and J 7 bases; nucleotides not matched to a gene: 10. This CDR3 region has 16 residues. CDR3 loop: CASSQRQGAVGEKLFF. CDR3 sequence (DNA): TGTGCCAGCAGTCAACGACAGGGGGCAGTGGGTGAAAAACTGTTTTTT. The whole variable domain, remainder taken from reference TRBV28 and TRBJ1-4, is DVKVTQSSRYLVKRTGEKVFLECVQDMDHENMFWYRQDPGLGLRLIYFSYDVKMKEKGDIPEGYSVSREKKERFSLILESASTNQTSMYLCASSQRQGAVGEKLFFGSGTQLSVL.

Ten or more counts support this clone. A much larger clone lies one base from this, so it may be a read error. The sample contains more than one DNA sequence encoding this CDR3. This chain links TRBV2 with TRBJ2-2, with D unresolved. Germline V gene data show CDR1 as SNHLY and CDR2 as FYNNEI. Trimming took off 8 bases at V and 2 bases at J, with 9 bases between the two ends. This CDR3 has 13 amino acids. The CDR3 nucleotides are TGTGCCAGCGCTGACGCAAACACCGGGGAGCTGTTTTTT. This sequence encodes CASADANTGELFF.

This clone was picked up a small number of times. The chain joins TRBV28 to TRBJ1-6, with D perhaps TRBD1 (6 bases). Germline V gene data show CDR1 as MDHEN and CDR2 as SYDVKM. Between the trimmed V and J ends, which lost 5 bases and 5 bases, there was a span of 19 bases. The CDR3 length is 17 residues. CDR3 loop: CASSIPRGGADNSPLHF. In nucleotides, the CDR3 is TGTGCCAGCAGTATCCCCCGTGGGGGCGCGGATAATTCACCCCTCCACTTT.

The chain couples TRBV30 to TRBJ2-7; TRBD1 aligns across 9 bases. The CDR3 is 11 amino acids. With V trimmed by 5 bases and J by 6 bases, 2 bases remained unmatched. In germline, CDR1 is GTSNPN, CDR2 SVGIG (reference sequence). The DNA of the CDR3 is TGTGCCTGGGGACAGGGGTTCGAGCAGTACTTC. This gives the protein CAWGQGFEQYF.

Written as DNA, the CDR3 is TGCGCCAGCAGCCAGAGAGGAGGAAATGAAAAACTGTTTTTT. This translates into CASSQRGGNEKLFF. The chain couples TRBV4-1 to TRBJ1-4; D gene uncertain. There are 14 residues in the CDR3. Trimming shortened V by 3 bases and J by 5 bases, and 10 bases separated the two germline ends. Germline assignment: CDR1 MGHRA and CDR2 YSYEKL.

The CDR3 DNA reads TGTGCCAGCAGTTACCGGAGGCAAACAGATACGCAGTATTTT. Protein product: CASSYRRQTDTQYF. The genes are TRBV6-2 or TRBV6-3 and TRBJ2-3; a weak D match, TRBD2 (5 bases). The CDR3 consists of 14 residues. V was cut by 2 bases and J by 3 bases, with 9 bases left in between. The V gene's germline CDR1 is MNHEY and CDR2 SVGEGT.

This clone was recorded many times. The J gene is TRBJ2-1, the V gene TRBV12-5; 10 bases align to TRBD1. CDR1 is LGHNT, CDR2 FRNRAP, per germline. There are 18 residues in the CDR3. Unmatched junction bases numbered 10, after V lost 0 bases and J lost 5 bases. The CDR3 region is CASGLVRGTGASDNEQFF. As DNA, the CDR3 is TGTGCTAGTGGTTTGGTACGGGGGACAGGGGCTTCGGACAATGAGCAGTTCTTC.

The V and J genes are TRBV28 and TRBJ2-1; 12 bases line up with TRBD1. With V trimmed by 5 bases and J by 7 bases, 6 bases remained unmatched. Germline values: CDR1 MDHEN, CDR2 SYDVKM. The CDR3 contains 15 residues. CDR3 amino acids: CASSPGQGAWNEQFF. CDR3 coding DNA: TGTGCCAGCAGTCCGGGACAGGGGGCTTGGAATGAGCAGTTCTTC.

By share, this clone ranks as medium-sized. The chain has TRBV5-8 and TRBJ2-7; unclear D gene. The CDR3 runs 10 residues. Germline values: CDR1 SGHTS, CDR2 YDEGEE. Trimming left V 4 bases short and J 7 bases short, with 6 bases between. This chain's CDR3 is CASSRWEQYF. The CDR3 DNA sequence: TGTGCCAGCAGCCGTTGGGAGCAGTACTTC.

The chain links TRBV20-1 to TRBJ2-5; TRBD2 matches 7 bases. Germline V gene sequence: CDR1 DFQATT, CDR2 SNEGSKA (reference sequence). Trimming cost V 0 bases and J 5 bases; bases outside gene matches: 6. The CDR3 runs 14 residues. The CDR3: CSARDGGLGETQYF. CDR3 nucleotides: TGCAGTGCTAGAGATGGAGGACTAGGTGAGACCCAGTACTTC.

This chain uses TRBV5-1 with TRBJ2-3; 8 bases line up with TRBD1. V trimming: 7 bases; J trimming: 2 bases; junction bases outside the gene matches: 6. Germline lookup yields CDR1 SGHRS and CDR2 YFSETQ. The CDR3 length is 14 residues. Here the CDR3 reads CASLLGQVTDTQYF. The CDR3 nucleotides read TGCGCCAGCCTCTTGGGACAGGTCACAGATACGCAGTATTTT.

V usage is TRBV12-3 or TRBV12-4 and J usage is TRBJ2-2; 8 bases are a match to TRBD2. The CDR3 spans 17 residues. V shed 2 bases and J 2 bases; nucleotides not matched to a gene: 7. The CDR3 spells CASSLRGGGSNTGELFF. In DNA form, the CDR3 reads TGTGCCAGCAGTTTAAGGGGCGGGGGGAGCAACACCGGGGAGCTGTTTTTT.

The chain has TRBV7-8 and TRBJ1-1; perhaps TRBD1 as D (5 bases). V lost 5 bases, J lost 2 bases, and 9 bases lay in between. The CDR3 is 13 amino acids. Germline assignment: CDR1 SGHVS and CDR2 FQNEAQ. The DNA of the CDR3 is TGTGCCAGCAGCAATAGGGGTAACACTGAAGCTTTCTTT. It codes for CASSNRGNTEAFF.

This chain connects TRBV3-1 to TRBJ2-1; D may be TRBD1 (6 bases). V dropped 4 bases and J dropped 6 bases, with 19 bases sitting between them. The CDR3 sequence is 16 residues long. CDR1 is LGHDT, CDR2 YNNKEL, per germline (reference sequence). This CDR3 is CASSLLGSGVVNEQFF. Written as DNA, the CDR3 is TGTGCCAGCAGCCTCCTCGGGTCAGGGGTGGTCAATGAGCAGTTCTTC.

This clone has ten or more counts. The genes are TRBV12-3 or TRBV12-4 and TRBJ2-1; 7 bases align to TRBD1. This CDR3 comprises 15 residues. The junction had 12 bases not matched to a gene; V was cut back by 6 bases and J by 7 bases. CDR3 loop: CASRTGRGLFNEQFF. CDR3 in DNA: TGTGCCAGCAGGACCGGCAGGGGGTTATTTAATGAGCAGTTCTTC.

This clone was counted at least ten times. This chain joins TRBV5-4 and TRBJ1-1; 8 nucleotides line up with TRBD1. CDR1 is SGHNT, CDR2 YYREEE, per germline (reference sequence). The CDR3 is 17 residues long. V was clipped by 3 bases and J by 0 bases; unmatched bases: 10. CDR3 nucleotides: TGTGCCAGCAGCTCGGACAGGGTGGGGGTTATGAACACTGAAGCTTTCTTT. Translated, it gives CASSSDRVGVMNTEAFF.

The rearrangement links TRBV19 to TRBJ1-5; 8 bases are shared with TRBD1. Germline trimming cut 7 bases from V and 16 bases from J; bases unmatched to any gene: 6. This CDR3 region has 10 residues. CDR1 and CDR2 from the germline V gene are LNHDA and SQIVND (reference sequence). The CDR3 region has the DNA TGTGCCAGTAACGGACAGGGTTTACATTTT. This codes for CASNGQGLHF.

This clone is classed as large. The V and J genes are TRBV6-1 and TRBJ2-7; 10 bases map to TRBD1. CDR3 length: 15 amino acids. Germline V gives CDR1 MNHNS, CDR2 SASEGT. V gave up 7 bases and J gave up 3 bases; unmatched junction bases: 9. The CDR3 DNA reads TGTGCCAGCAAACCCTCGACAGGGGGCCTCTACGAGCAGTACTTC. Encoded protein: CASKPSTGGLYEQYF.

V gene TRBV7-9 combines with J gene TRBJ1-5; the D gene is possibly TRBD1 (5 bases). The CDR3 is 15 amino acids. Germline V gene sequence: CDR1 SEHNR, CDR2 FQNEAQ (reference sequence). Trimming cost V 3 bases and J 3 bases, with 12 bases left between them. CDR3 protein: CASSLGDLPNQPQHF. The DNA of the CDR3 is TGTGCCAGCAGCTTGGGGGACCTACCCAATCAGCCCCAGCATTTT.

This rearrangement joins TRBV20-1 to TRBJ2-1; TRBD1 matches 7 bases. This CDR3 comprises 15 residues. Germline CDR1 reads DFQATT; CDR2 reads SNEGSKA (reference sequence). V lost 6 bases and J lost 2; bases outside the gene matches: 10. The CDR3 DNA reads as TGCAGTGCACCCCCCCGGACAGGCGCCTACAATGAGCAGTTCTTC. Translating it yields CSAPPRTGAYNEQFF.

The rearrangement joins TRBV4-2 to TRBJ2-1; tentative D call: TRBD1 (6 bases). The CDR3 contains 16 residues. V dropped 2 bases and J dropped 7 bases, with 18 bases sitting between them. The V gene's germline CDR1 is LGHNA and CDR2 YNFKEQ. CDR3 in DNA: TGTGCCAGCAGCCAACTCGTCCAGGGGTTATTTAATGAGCAGTTCTTC. This gives the protein CASSQLVQGLFNEQFF.

This clone has a handful of counts. The CDR3 does not end in the conserved phenylalanine or tryptophan, so this is likely a read error. The chain employs TRBV6-2 or TRBV6-3 and TRBJ2-4; 7 bases are shared with TRBD1. Germline assignment: CDR1 MNHEY and CDR2 SVGEGT. This CDR3 spans 14 amino acids. The trim removed 6 bases at V and 8 bases at J, leaving 10 bases unmatched. CDR3 nucleotide sequence: TGTGCCAGCAGGCACCAAGGGGGCGCGCACATTCAGTACATC. Protein sequence: CASRHQGGAHIQYI.

V is TRBV4-1 and J is TRBJ2-7, with 14 bases lining up with TRBD2. CDR3 size: 15 residues. V lost 6 bases to trimming and J lost 2 bases; unmatched junction nucleotides: 3. The germline CDR1 and CDR2 sequences are MGHRA and YSYEKL. The CDR3 DNA is TGCGCCAGCAGGCAGGGACTAGCGGGGGCCTACGAGCAGTACTTC. Translated, it gives CASRQGLAGAYEQYF.

This clone is classed as medium-sized. The V call is TRBV9, the J call TRBJ2-7, with a tentative D call TRBD2 (6 bases). This CDR3 is 13 amino acids long. The germline V and J ends were trimmed by 2 bases and 6 bases, with 12 bases remaining between them. Germline lookup yields CDR1 SGDLS and CDR2 YYNGEE. DNA for the CDR3: TGTGCCAGCAGCGTGCAGGAGGGCGCCGAGCAGTACTTC. This encodes CASSVQEGAEQYF.